The 2 T cell receptor beta chains below all came from one sample that was sequenced in a study of identical twins. MiXCR, run by TCRdb on the 5' RACE reads, gives a single entry per CDR3 protein. The sample has some 500,000 distinct CDR3 sequences, approximately 15% seen once; the top ten hold approximately 1%. These data were likewise used in another study, on yellow fever vaccine responses in identical twins.

The specimen was CD4+ T cells sorted from blood. Receptor source: a woman aged 18-35 years in good health.

This clonotype has a handful of counts. V and J are TRBV2 and TRBJ2-1; the match to TRBD1 covers 9 bases. Germline V lookup: CDR1 SNHLY, CDR2 FYNNEI. Trimming removed 7 bases from V and 8 bases from J; junction bases left unmatched: 9. This CDR3 region has 14 residues. The CDR3 here is CASTRDRADDEQFF. The CDR3 DNA follows: TGTGCCAGCACGCGGGACAGGGCAGACGATGAGCAGTTCTTC.

This clonotype has only a few counts. The rearrangement links TRBV9 to TRBJ1-1; TRBD1 agrees at 7 bases. CDR1 is SGDLS, CDR2 YYNGEE, per germline. The CDR3 is made up of 17 amino acids. The J segment lost 7 bases and the V segment lost 3 bases, leaving 18 bases of the junction unmatched. The CDR3 is CASSATTGRKAVGEAFF. DNA for the CDR3: TGTGCCAGCAGCGCTACGACAGGGCGTAAGGCAGTAGGTGAAGCTTTCTTT.